A few counts support the clone carrying this T cell receptor beta chain. Its antigen is not identified. This record belongs to a study of PD-1 blockade in classical Hodgkin lymphoma. General study points: CD4+ TCR diversity rose significantly by C4D1, and CD8+ TCR diversity did not. Reported findings placed baseline TCR diversity lower in newly diagnosed patients (compared with healthy donors).

Looked up from germline, CDR1 is MNHEY and CDR2 is SVGAGI. The V end was cut by 5 bases, the J end by 4 bases, with 10 bases between. This CDR3 is 13 amino acids long. Every patient relapsed after autologous stem cell transplantation, and brentuximab vedotin exposure varied. Sequenced by immunoSEQ multiplex PCR; TCRdb stores in-frame clones only, minus some. The sample yields 45,000 or so clones, about three quarters seen once. This sample comprised peripheral blood mononuclear cells (PBMCs), obtained at baseline. The gene calls are TRBV6-5 and TRBJ2-3; D is undetermined. The receptor was isolated from a human donor with classical Hodgkin lymphoma. The CDR3: CASSPLEADTQYF. CDR3 nucleotide sequence: TGTGCCAGCAGTCCGTTAGAGGCAGATACGCAGTATTTT.